This T cell receptor (beta chain) derives from a study of cytomegalovirus exposure and HLA in healthy donors. Across the study: From HLA-typed donors, an early data release held 70 million to 95 million unique TCRs.

CDR1 is MNHEY, CDR2 SVGAGI, per germline. V lost 4 bases and J lost 0, with 12 bases in between. The CDR3 is 15 amino acids. Vbeta (60) and Jbeta (13) primers were used in the PCR. Sequencing was performed with immunoSEQ multiplex PCR; in TCRdb, only in-frame clones are kept and a portion is missing. This table holds about 190,000 clones. Points on this clone: Its cognate antigen is unknown.

Study-wide results and limits: A later analysis found that most CMV-associated TCR beta chains appeared HLA-restricted.

The rearrangement joins TRBV6-5 to TRBJ1-2; D remains unclear. Material for sequencing was PBMCs. The sequence came from a man younger than 45 in good health and CMV-seronegative. CDR3 protein: CASSSLVGANYGYTF. In DNA, the CDR3 is TGTGCCAGCAGTTCCCTTGTGGGAGCTAACTATGGCTACACCTTC.